A single sample is the source of the 14 T cell receptor beta chains below, sequenced in a study of CD8 T cells in Susac syndrome. Random hexamers served to reverse transcribe roughly 0.45 to 1 ug RNA. TCRdb recomputed calls from the immunoSEQ multiplex PCR reads with MiXCR, one row per CDR3 protein. The profile shows roughly 120,000 distinct CDR3 sequences, approximately 94% of them singletons. Sample: CD4+ T cells from PBMCs. These receptors all stem from a human donor with multiple sclerosis.

The rearrangement links TRBV5-4 to TRBJ1-5, with D possibly matching TRBD1 (5 bases). The CDR3 covers 16 residues. The germline V gene has CDR1 SGHNT and CDR2 YYREEE (reference sequence). Trimming stripped 5 bases from V and 2 bases from J, with 17 bases between. The CDR3 is CASRPGPPSGNQPQHF. CDR3 DNA sequence: TGTGCCAGCAGGCCGGGACCCCCGTCCGGCAATCAGCCCCAGCATTTT.

The chain has TRBV4-3 and TRBJ2-7, with 8 nucleotides matching TRBD1. V was clipped by 0 bases and J by 3 bases; unmatched bases: 13. This CDR3 is 18 amino acids long. Germline V CDR1 and CDR2: LGHNA, YSLEER. The CDR3: CASSQDSGGAVGLYEQYF. The DNA for the CDR3 is TGCGCCAGCAGCCAAGACTCAGGGGGCGCCGTTGGACTCTACGAGCAGTACTTC.

The V call is TRBV7-9, the J call TRBJ2-5; D call uncertain. V was trimmed by 1 base and J by 4 bases, leaving 4 bases between them. Germline CDR1 is SEHNR and CDR2 is FQNEAQ (reference sequence). This CDR3 region has 12 residues. CDR3 sequence: CASSLGSETQYF. DNA of the CDR3: TGTGCCAGCAGCTTAGGCTCAGAGACCCAGTACTTC.

This chain connects TRBV5-4 to TRBJ2-1, with D possibly TRBD2 on 6 matching bases. Germline V gives CDR1 SGHNT, CDR2 YYREEE (reference sequence). V dropped 4 bases and J dropped 7 bases, with 18 bases sitting between them. This CDR3 has 15 residues. The CDR3 DNA sequence: TGTGCCAGCAGCGGGCGTCGGGACTTCAAAAATGAGCAGTTCTTC. Translating it yields CASSGRRDFKNEQFF.

This chain joins TRBV25-1 and TRBJ1-1; a weak D match, TRBD1 (6 bases). Trimming stripped 4 bases from V and 5 bases from J, with 17 bases between. CDR3 length equals 15 residues. Germline assignment: CDR1 MGHDK and CDR2 SYGVNS. CDR3 bases: TGTGCCAGCAGTGTCTATCGCGGGGGCGTAACTGAAGCTTTCTTT. Encoded protein: CASSVYRGGVTEAFF.

The chain employs TRBV20-1 and TRBJ1-2; D is undetermined. The CDR3 covers 12 residues. Per germline, CDR1 DFQATT and CDR2 SNEGSKA (reference sequence). The CDR3 DNA follows: TGCACCGCTGGTGACCTTGCCTATGGCTACACCTTC. Translated, it gives CTAGDLAYGYTF.

The chain employs TRBV7-9 and TRBJ1-3; maybe TRBD1 (5 bases). V was clipped by 5 bases and J by 1 base, with 18 bases between them. The CDR3 extends over 17 amino acids. Germline-derived CDR1 and CDR2 are SEHNR and FQNEAQ (reference sequence). The CDR3 DNA reads as TGTGCCAGCAGCATCCACGGGGATGGGACTTCTGGAAACACCATATATTTT. The encoded protein is CASSIHGDGTSGNTIYF.

The CDR3 loop reads CASSLGDGDEQYF. CDR3 DNA sequence: TGTGCCAGCAGTTTAGGGGATGGAGACGAGCAGTACTTC. This chain links TRBV28 with TRBJ2-7, with unresolved D. The CDR3 consists of 13 residues. Germline loops: CDR1 MDHEN, CDR2 SYDVKM. With 2 bases removed from V and 5 bases from J, the gap between germline ends came to 10 bases.

The table lists this clonotype with a count of one. The chain couples TRBV3-1 to TRBJ2-1; a possible D gene is TRBD2 (7 bases). Trimming took off 4 bases at V and 0 bases at J, with 13 bases between the two ends. The CDR3 loop spans 16 amino acids. Germline CDR1 and CDR2: LGHDT and YNNKEL (reference sequence). Written as DNA, the CDR3 is TGTGCCAGCAGCCCAAGCGGGACAACCTCCTACAATGAGCAGTTCTTC. This gives the protein CASSPSGTTSYNEQFF.

As to this clonotype: One junction end disagrees with the germline gene, perhaps due to a read error. The chain carries TRBV20-1 and TRBJ1-2; possibly TRBD1 for D (6 bases). This CDR3 is built from 11 residues. Germline lookup yields CDR1 DFQATT and CDR2 SNEGSKA (reference sequence). The CDR3 coding sequence is TGCAGTGCTACCGGGGGCGGACGCTTTATCTTC. Protein: CSATGGGRFIF.

The rearrangement links TRBV30 to TRBJ1-2; no definite D call. Germline V CDR1 and CDR2: GTSNPN, SVGIG (reference sequence). The germline V and J ends were trimmed by 5 bases and 0 bases, with 4 bases remaining between them. This CDR3 region has 11 residues. The CDR3 protein is CAWGPNYGYTF. In DNA, the CDR3 is TGTGCCTGGGGACCTAACTATGGCTACACCTTC.

The CDR3 DNA sequence: TGTGCCTGGATTCGAGGGACATTCACCGGGGAGCTGTTTTTT. It yields the protein CAWIRGTFTGELFF. The chain is built from TRBV30 and TRBJ2-2; a weak D match, TRBD1 (6 bases). Trimming removed 4 bases from V and 4 bases from J, with 13 bases in between. The CDR3 spans 14 residues. Germline lookup yields CDR1 GTSNPN and CDR2 SVGIG (reference sequence).

The chain joins TRBV20-1 to TRBJ1-5; no clear D gene. Between the trimmed V and J ends, which lost 4 bases and 3 bases, there was a span of 13 bases. The CDR3 spans 14 residues. Germline values: CDR1 DFQATT, CDR2 SNEGSKA (reference sequence). The CDR3 DNA reads TGCAGTGCTATGCCTCAAGGGCCCAATCAGCCCCAGCATTTT. As protein: CSAMPQGPNQPQHF.

This chain links TRBV18 with TRBJ1-2; 8 bases fit TRBD1. The V gene's germline CDR1 is KGHSH and CDR2 LQKENI. The ends lost 1 base at V and 1 base at J; junction bases unmatched: 5. This CDR3 has 16 residues. CDR3: CASSPRQTGVNYGYTF. The CDR3, as DNA: TGTGCCAGCTCACCACGGCAGACAGGGGTTAACTATGGCTACACCTTC.